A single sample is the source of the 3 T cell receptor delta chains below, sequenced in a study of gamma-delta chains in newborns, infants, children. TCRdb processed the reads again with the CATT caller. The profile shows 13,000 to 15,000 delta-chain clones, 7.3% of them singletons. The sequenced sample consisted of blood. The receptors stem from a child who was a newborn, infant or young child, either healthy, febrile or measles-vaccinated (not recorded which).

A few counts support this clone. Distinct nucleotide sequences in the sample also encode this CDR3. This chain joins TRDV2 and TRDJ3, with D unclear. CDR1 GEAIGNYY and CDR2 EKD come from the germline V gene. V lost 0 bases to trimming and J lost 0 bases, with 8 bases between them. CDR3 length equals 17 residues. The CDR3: CACDTIGSSWDTRQMFF. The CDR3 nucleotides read TGTGCCTGTGACACCATCGGTTCCTCCTGGGACACCCGACAGATGTTTTTC.

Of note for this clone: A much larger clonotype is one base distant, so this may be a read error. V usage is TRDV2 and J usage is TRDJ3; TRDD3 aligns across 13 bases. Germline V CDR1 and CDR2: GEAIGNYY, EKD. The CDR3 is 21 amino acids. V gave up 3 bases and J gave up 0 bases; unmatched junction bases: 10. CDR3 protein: CACDPVLGDTKGSWDTRQMFF. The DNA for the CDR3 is TGTGCCTGTGACCCCGTACTGGGGGATACGAAAGGCTCCTGGGACACCCGACAGATGTTTTTC.

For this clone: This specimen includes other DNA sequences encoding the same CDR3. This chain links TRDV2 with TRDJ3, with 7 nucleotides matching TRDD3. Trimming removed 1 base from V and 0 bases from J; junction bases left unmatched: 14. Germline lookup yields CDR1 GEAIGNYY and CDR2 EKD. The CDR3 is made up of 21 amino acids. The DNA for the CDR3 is TGTGCCTGTGACACTCTCCTTACTGGGGTTCTTGACTCCTGGGACACCCGACAGATGTTTTTC. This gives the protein CACDTLLTGVLDSWDTRQMFF.